This T cell receptor (beta chain) was found in a study of T cell repertoires in cytomegalovirus infection. This clonotype was recorded many times. From the reads, TCRdb called clonotypes with MiXCR, one entry per CDR3 protein. The sample carries approximately 170,000 distinct CDR3 sequences, around an eighth recorded once. The receptor was derived from a human donor in good health (CMV status not recorded). Some clones in this sample may be carry-over from other donors' samples. The source material was PBMCs.

The CDR3 loop is CASSLRGFTEAFF. CDR3 bases: TGTGCCAGCAGCTTACGGGGTTTCACTGAAGCTTTCTTT. The genes are TRBV7-2 and TRBJ1-1; D ambiguous. V was trimmed by 2 bases and J by 4 bases, leaving 8 bases between them. Germline V gene sequence: CDR1 SGHTA, CDR2 FQGNSA. There are 13 residues in the CDR3. The full variable domain, in which reference TRBV7-2 and TRBJ1-1 provide the parts outside the CDR3, is GAGVSQSPSNKVTEKGKDVELRCDPISGHTALYWYRQSLGQGLEFLIYFQGNSAPDKSGLPSDRFSAERTGGSVSTLTIQRTQQEDSAVYLCASSLRGFTEAFFGQGTRLTVV.